Listed below are T cell receptor beta chains from one sample, sequenced in a study of control samples from healthy donors and cancer patients. The protocol was immunoSEQ multiplex PCR, while the TCRdb copy is restricted to in-frame clones and leaves out a portion. This table has around 120,000 clones, around nine tenths appearing once. Sequenced input: blood. The receptor set was obtained from a man in his forties in good health. Each CDR3 is given with its conserved first and last residue. A D gene is named only where the DNA matches it firmly. Not every row has a clone size; where given, it reads once, few, many or a size class.

J gene	clone size	V gene	D gene	CDR3 DNA	CDR3 protein
TRBJ2-1	-	TRBV19	TRBD1	TGTGCCAGTAGCCGGACAGGGTTCGAGCAGTTCTTC	CASSRTGFEQFF
TRBJ2-7	-	TRBV11-2	-	TGTGCCAGCAGCTTAGGTACGGCGAGCTACGAGCAGTACTTC	CASSLGTASYEQYF
TRBJ1-2	-	TRBV23-1	TRBD1	TGCGCCAGCAGTCACCCAGCCGACAGGGCGCTCCCGGGGTCTAACTATGGCTACACCTTC	CASSHPADRALPGSNYGYTF
TRBJ2-3	-	TRBV7-2	TRBD2	TGTGCCAGCAGCTTAAAACTAGCGGCTAGCGCAGATACGCAGTATTTT	CASSLKLAASADTQYF
TRBJ1-5	few	TRBV7-9	-	TGTGCCAGCAGCTTACAGGGCGATCAGCCCCAGCATTTT	CASSLQGDQPQHF
TRBJ2-5	-	TRBV3-1/TRBV3-2	TRBD2	TGTGCCAGCAGCCAAGAAGGTGGCCAGCGGGGGGCTCAAGAGACCCAGTACTTC	CASSQEGGQRGAQETQYF
TRBJ1-6	-	TRBV6-5	-	TGTGCCAGCACGCCCCCCGGGGCCTATAATTCACCCCTCCACTTT	CASTPPGAYNSPLHF
TRBJ2-2	-	TRBV12-5	TRBD1	TGTGCTAGTGGTCGGGACAGACTGAACACCGGGGAGCTGTTTTTT	CASGRDRLNTGELFF
TRBJ1-2	-	TRBV18	-	TGTGCCAGCTCACCGTCGCAGGGCGGCTATGGCTACACCTTC	CASSPSQGGYGYTF
TRBJ1-2	-	TRBV15	-	TGTGCCACCAGCTCCCTAAAAGGGGCCCTGGATGGCTACACCTTC	CATSSLKGALDGYTF
TRBJ2-3	once	TRBV7-3	-	TGTGCCAGCAGCGCCAGGGTCGGAGGTACAGATACGCAGTATTTT	CASSARVGGTDTQYF
TRBJ1-1	few	TRBV9	TRBD1	TGTGCCAGCAGCTCCGGGACAGGGGCCACTGAAGCTTTCTTT	CASSSGTGATEAFF
TRBJ2-3	-	TRBV4-1	TRBD2	TGCGCCAGCAGCCAATCCTGGACTAGCGGGGGTAGCACAGATACGCAGTATTTT	CASSQSWTSGGSTDTQYF
TRBJ2-1	-	TRBV24-1	-	TGTGCCACCAGTGTATCCGCGGGGTCCTACAATGAGCAGTTCTTC	CATSVSAGSYNEQFF
TRBJ2-1	-	TRBV15	-	TGTGCCACCAGCAGAGAGGCCTGGCGTTCTTACTACAATGAGCAGTTCTTC	CATSREAWRSYYNEQFF
TRBJ1-5	-	TRBV4-1	-	TGCGCCAGCAGCCCCCAGTCGGGGCTTCTTAATCAGCCCCAGCATTTT	CASSPQSGLLNQPQHF
TRBJ2-6	-	TRBV24-1	-	TGTGCCACCAGTCCAGGGGGGGCGGCTGGGGCCAACGTCCTGACTTTC	CATSPGGAAGANVLTF
TRBJ1-1	-	TRBV6-2/TRBV6-3	TRBD1	TGTGCCAGCAGTGGACAGGAGAACACTGAAGCTTTCTTT	CASSGQENTEAFF
TRBJ1-1	-	TRBV9	-	TGTGCCAGCAGCGGGCAGGGGACGGACACTGAAGCTTTCTTT	CASSGQGTDTEAFF
TRBJ2-7	-	TRBV20-1	-	TGCAGTGCCGCGGGATCCTACGAGCAGTACTTC	CSAAGSYEQYF
TRBJ1-5	-	TRBV3-1/TRBV3-2	-	TGTGCCAGCGGTTCGGGGATTAGCAATCAGCCCCAGCATTTT	CASGSGISNQPQHF
TRBJ1-3	-	TRBV6-5	-	TGTGCCAGCAGTTACGACAGCTCTGGAAACACCATATATTTT	CASSYDSSGNTIYF
TRBJ2-5	-	TRBV7-2	-	TGTGCCAGCAGCTTAGAGTGGGGAATTTTCCAAGAGACCCAGTACTTC	CASSLEWGIFQETQYF
TRBJ2-3	once	TRBV7-2	TRBD2	TGTGCCAGCAGCCCTCTAGCGGGGGGCTTTGCAGATACGCAGTATTTT	CASSPLAGGFADTQYF
TRBJ2-2	few	TRBV27	TRBD2	TGTGCCAGCAGAAGGCTAGCGGGGGTCCAGTACACCGGGGAGCTGTTTTTT	CASRRLAGVQYTGELFF